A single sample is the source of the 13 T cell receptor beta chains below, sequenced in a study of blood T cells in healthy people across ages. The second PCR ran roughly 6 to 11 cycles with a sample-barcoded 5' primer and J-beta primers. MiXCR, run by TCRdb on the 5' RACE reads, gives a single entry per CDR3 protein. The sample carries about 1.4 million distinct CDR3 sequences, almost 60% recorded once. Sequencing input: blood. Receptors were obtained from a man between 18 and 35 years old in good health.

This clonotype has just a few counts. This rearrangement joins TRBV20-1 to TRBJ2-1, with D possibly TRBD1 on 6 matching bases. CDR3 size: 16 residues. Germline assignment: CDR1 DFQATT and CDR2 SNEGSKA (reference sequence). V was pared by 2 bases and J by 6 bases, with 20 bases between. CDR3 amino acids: CSARTRALGAPNEQFF. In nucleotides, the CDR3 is TGCAGTGCTAGAACCCGTGCGTTGGGGGCTCCCAATGAGCAGTTCTTC.

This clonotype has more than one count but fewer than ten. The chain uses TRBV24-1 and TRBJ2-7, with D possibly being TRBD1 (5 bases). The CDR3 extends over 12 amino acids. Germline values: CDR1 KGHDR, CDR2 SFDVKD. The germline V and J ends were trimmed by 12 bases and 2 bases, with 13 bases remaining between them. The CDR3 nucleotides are TGTGCCGGAACGGACACCCCCTACGAGCAGTACTTC. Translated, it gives CAGTDTPYEQYF.

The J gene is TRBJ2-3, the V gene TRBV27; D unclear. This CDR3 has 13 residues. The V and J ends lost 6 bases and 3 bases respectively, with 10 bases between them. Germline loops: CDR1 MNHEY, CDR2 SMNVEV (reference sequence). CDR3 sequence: CASSPIGTDTQYF. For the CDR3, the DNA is TGTGCCAGCAGCCCTATCGGAACAGATACGCAGTATTTT.

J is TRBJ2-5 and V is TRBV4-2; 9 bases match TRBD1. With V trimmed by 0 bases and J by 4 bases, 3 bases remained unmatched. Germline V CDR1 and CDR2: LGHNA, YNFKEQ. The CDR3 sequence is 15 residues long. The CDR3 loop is CASSQDWDRAETQYF. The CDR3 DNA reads TGTGCCAGCAGCCAAGATTGGGACAGGGCAGAGACCCAGTACTTC.

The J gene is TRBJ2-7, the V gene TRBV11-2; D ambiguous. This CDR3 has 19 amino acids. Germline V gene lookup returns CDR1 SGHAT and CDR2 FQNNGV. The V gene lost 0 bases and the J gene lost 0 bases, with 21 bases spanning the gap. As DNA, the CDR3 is TGTGCCAGCAGCTTAGAAGGTTTAAGGAGCCGACAAGGCTCCTACGAGCAGTACTTC. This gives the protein CASSLEGLRSRQGSYEQYF. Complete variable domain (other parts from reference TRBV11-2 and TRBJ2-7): EAGVAQSPRYKIIEKRQSVAFWCNPISGHATLYWYQQILGQGPKLLIQFQNNGVVDDSQLPKDRFSAERLKGVDSTLKIQPAKLEDSAVYLCASSLEGLRSRQGSYEQYFGPGTRLTVT.

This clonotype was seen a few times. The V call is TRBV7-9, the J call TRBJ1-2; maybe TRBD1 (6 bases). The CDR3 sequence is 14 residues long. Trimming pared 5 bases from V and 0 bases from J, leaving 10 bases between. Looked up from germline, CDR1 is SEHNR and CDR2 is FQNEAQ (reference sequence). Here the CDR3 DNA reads TGTGCCAGCAGCGGACAGATAGCTAACTATGGCTACACCTTC. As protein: CASSGQIANYGYTF.

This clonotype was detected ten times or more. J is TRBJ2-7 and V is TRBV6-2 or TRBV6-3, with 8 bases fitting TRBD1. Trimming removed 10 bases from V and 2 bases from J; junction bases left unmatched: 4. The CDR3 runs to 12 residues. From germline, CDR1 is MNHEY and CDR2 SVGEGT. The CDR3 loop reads CATGQGAYEQYF. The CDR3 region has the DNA TGTGCCACCGGACAGGGCGCCTACGAGCAGTACTTC.

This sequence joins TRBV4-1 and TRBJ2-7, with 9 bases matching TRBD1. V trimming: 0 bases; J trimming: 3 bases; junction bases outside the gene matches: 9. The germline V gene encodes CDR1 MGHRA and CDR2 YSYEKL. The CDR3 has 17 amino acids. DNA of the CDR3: TGCGCCAGCAGCCAAGAGGCGGGACAGGGTAACCACTACGAGCAGTACTTC. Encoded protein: CASSQEAGQGNHYEQYF.

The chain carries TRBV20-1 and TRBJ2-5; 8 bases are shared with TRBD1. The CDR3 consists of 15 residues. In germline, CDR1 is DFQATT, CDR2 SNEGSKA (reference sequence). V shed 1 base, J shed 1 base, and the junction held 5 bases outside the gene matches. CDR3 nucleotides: TGCAGTGCTAGAGGGGCAGGGGGCGTCCAAGAGACCCAGTACTTC. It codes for CSARGAGGVQETQYF.

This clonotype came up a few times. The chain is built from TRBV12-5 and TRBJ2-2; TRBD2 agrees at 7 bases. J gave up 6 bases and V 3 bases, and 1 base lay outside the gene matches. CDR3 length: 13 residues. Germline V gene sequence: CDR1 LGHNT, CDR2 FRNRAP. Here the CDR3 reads CASGFSGSGELFF. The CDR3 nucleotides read TGTGCTAGTGGTTTTAGCGGGTCCGGGGAGCTGTTTTTT. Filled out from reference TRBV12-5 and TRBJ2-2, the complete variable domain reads DARVTQTPRHKVTEMGQEVTMRCQPILGHNTVFWYRQTMMQGLELLAYFRNRAPLDDSGMPKDRFSAEMPDATLATLKIQPSEPRDSAVYFCASGFSGSGELFFGEGSRLTVL.

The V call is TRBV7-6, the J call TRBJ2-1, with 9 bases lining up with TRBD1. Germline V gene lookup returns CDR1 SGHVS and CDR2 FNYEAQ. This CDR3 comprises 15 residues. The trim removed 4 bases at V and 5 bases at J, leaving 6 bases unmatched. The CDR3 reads CASSSRQGDNNEQFF. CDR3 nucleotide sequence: TGTGCCAGCAGCTCCCGACAGGGGGATAACAATGAGCAGTTCTTC.

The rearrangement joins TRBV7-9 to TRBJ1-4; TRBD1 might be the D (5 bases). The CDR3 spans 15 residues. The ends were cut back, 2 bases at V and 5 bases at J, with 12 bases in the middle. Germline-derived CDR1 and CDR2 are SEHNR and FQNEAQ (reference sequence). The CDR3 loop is CASSLTGRPNEKLFF. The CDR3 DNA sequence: TGTGCCAGCAGCTTAACGGGACGGCCGAATGAAAAACTGTTTTTT.

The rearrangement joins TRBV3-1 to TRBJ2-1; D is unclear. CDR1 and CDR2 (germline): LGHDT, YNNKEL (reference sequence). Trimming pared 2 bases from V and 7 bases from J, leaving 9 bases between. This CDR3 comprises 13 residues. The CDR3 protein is CASSQYLGNEQFF. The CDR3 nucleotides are TGTGCCAGCAGCCAATACCTAGGTAATGAGCAGTTCTTC.